This T cell receptor (beta chain) was captured by sequencing in a study of blood T cell repertoires in COVID-19. Background on the study: The samples span acute and convalescent COVID-19 from the United States, Italy and Spain. T cells, B-cell-depleted T cells, or PBMCs provided the cDNA or gDNA that served as material.

V was clipped by 3 bases and J by 5 bases, with 11 bases between them. From germline, CDR1 is SGHKS and CDR2 YYEKEE (reference sequence). The CDR3 covers 13 residues. How the authors handled the data: For nucleated cells, counts were estimated from reference gene primer amplification. The table came from immunoSEQ multiplex PCR; TCRdb's copy has only in-frame clones and leaves some out. V and J calls and clone size are as listed in that table; D and trimming were resolved from the DNA. The repertoire holds some 220,000 clones, with around 84% as singletons. The table lists this clone with a count of one.

The chain couples TRBV5-5 to TRBJ2-5; a weak D match, TRBD2 (6 bases). Sequenced sample: peripheral blood. This sequence originates from a woman older than 75 with active or convalescent COVID-19. The CDR3 DNA follows: TGTGCCAGCAGCTACGCGGGGAAGGAGACCCAGTACTTC. As protein: CASSYAGKETQYF.